This is a list of T cell receptor beta chains from one sample in a study of T cell changes during pregnancy in multiple sclerosis. Method: immunoSEQ multiplex PCR; TCRdb's copy keeps in-frame clones and lacks some. Of some 54,000 clones in the sample, roughly 93% are singletons; the top ten hold approximately 1.8%. The material sequenced was peripheral blood, taken after pregnancy. The origin of the receptors is a female donor with multiple sclerosis, enrolled in a pregnancy study. Each CDR3 is given with its conserved first and last residue. The order of the fields is V gene, clone size, J gene, D gene, CDR3 protein, CDR3 DNA. A D gene is named only where the DNA matches it firmly. A clone size is listed for some rows: how often the clone was seen (once, few, many), or a class if it is expanded.

TRBV29-1	once	TRBJ2-1	TRBD1	CSGRGQKNDPSSYNEQFF	TGCAGCGGTAGGGGACAGAAAAACGATCCAAGCTCCTACAATGAGCAGTTCTTC
TRBV11-3	once	TRBJ2-2	TRBD1	CASSSMDRKTGELFF	TGTGCCAGCAGCTCAATGGACAGGAAGACCGGGGAGCTGTTTTTT
TRBV12-5	NA	TRBJ2-7	NA	CASGLSTYEQYF	TGTGCTAGTGGTTTGTCCACTTACGAGCAGTACTTC
TRBV9	NA	TRBJ1-1	NA	CASSAFDSMNTEAFF	TGTGCCAGCAGCGCTTTCGACAGCATGAACACTGAAGCTTTCTTT
TRBV19	NA	TRBJ1-1	NA	CASIPPNGSPTEAFF	TGTGCCAGTATCCCCCCGAACGGGAGCCCCACTGAAGCTTTCTTT
TRBV19	NA	TRBJ2-7	TRBD1	CASSGTGVKYEQYF	TGTGCCAGTAGTGGGACAGGGGTAAAGTACGAGCAGTACTTC
TRBV14	NA	TRBJ2-7	NA	CASSNSAVSYEQYF	TGTGCCAGCAGCAACTCAGCGGTATCCTACGAGCAGTACTTC
TRBV2	NA	TRBJ1-5	NA	CASSEAWDKHQPQHF	TGTGCCAGCAGTGAAGCTTGGGACAAGCATCAGCCCCAGCATTTT
TRBV7-2	NA	TRBJ2-1	TRBD2	CASSFRLAGGRDEQFF	TGTGCCAGCAGCTTCCGACTAGCGGGAGGTCGGGATGAGCAGTTCTTC
TRBV19	NA	TRBJ2-5	NA	CASRKEAPRGETQYF	TGTGCCAGTAGGAAGGAGGCCCCAAGGGGGGAGACCCAGTACTTC
TRBV19	NA	TRBJ1-1	NA	CASSIGRAVTEAFF	TGTGCCAGTAGTATTGGGCGGGCCGTGACTGAAGCTTTCTTT
TRBV7-9	NA	TRBJ2-7	TRBD1	CASSGQGYEQYF	TGTGCCAGCAGCGGACAGGGATACGAGCAGTACTTC
TRBV18	NA	TRBJ1-4	NA	CASSLGQNEKLFF	TGTGCCAGCTCACTGGGGCAGAATGAAAAACTGTTTTTT
TRBV30	NA	TRBJ1-5	TRBD1	CAWAGGGNQPQHF	TGTGCCTGGGCAGGGGGCGGGAATCAGCCCCAGCATTTT
TRBV7-3	NA	TRBJ1-2	NA	CASSLGVGNYGYTF	TGTGCCAGCAGTCTAGGAGTCGGCAACTATGGCTACACCTTC
TRBV7-9	NA	TRBJ2-7	TRBD2	CASSLQMLGSGGTYEQYF	TGTGCCAGCAGCTTACAGATGTTGGGATCGGGGGGAACCTACGAGCAGTACTTC
TRBV9	NA	TRBJ1-1	TRBD1	CASSLQGANTEAFF	TGTGCCAGCAGCTTACAGGGGGCGAACACTGAAGCTTTCTTT
TRBV6-1	NA	TRBJ2-7	TRBD1	CASVGTGGYEQYF	TGTGCCAGCGTCGGGACAGGGGGTTACGAGCAGTACTTC
TRBV6-5	NA	TRBJ2-7	TRBD2	CASSSIPAGVYEQYF	TGTGCCAGCAGTTCCATTCCAGCGGGAGTCTACGAGCAGTACTTC
TRBV7-9	NA	TRBJ2-1	NA	CASSPPAFVPYNEQFF	TGTGCCAGCAGCCCCCCTGCGTTTGTTCCCTACAATGAGCAGTTCTTC